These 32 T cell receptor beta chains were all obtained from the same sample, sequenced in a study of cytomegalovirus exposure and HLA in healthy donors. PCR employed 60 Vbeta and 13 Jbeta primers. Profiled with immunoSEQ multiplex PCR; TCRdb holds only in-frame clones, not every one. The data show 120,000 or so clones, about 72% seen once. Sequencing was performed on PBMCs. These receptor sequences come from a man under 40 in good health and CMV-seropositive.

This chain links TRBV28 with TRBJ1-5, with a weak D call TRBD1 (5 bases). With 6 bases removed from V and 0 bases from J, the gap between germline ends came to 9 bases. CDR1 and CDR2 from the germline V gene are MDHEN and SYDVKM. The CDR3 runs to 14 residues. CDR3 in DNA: TGTGCCAGCAGCGTGGGGGGTAGCAATCAGCCCCAGCATTTT. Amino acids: CASSVGGSNQPQHF.

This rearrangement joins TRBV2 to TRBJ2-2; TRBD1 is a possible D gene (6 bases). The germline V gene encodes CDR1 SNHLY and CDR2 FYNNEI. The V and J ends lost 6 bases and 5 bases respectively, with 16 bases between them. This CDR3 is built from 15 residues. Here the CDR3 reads CASSTSGQGTGELFF. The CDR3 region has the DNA TGTGCCAGCAGCACGTCAGGCCAGGGGACCGGGGAGCTGTTTTTT.

CDR3 nucleotide sequence: TGTGCCAGCAGTTGGGGAGGGCTGAACACTGAAGCTTTCTTT. It codes for CASSWGGLNTEAFF. The chain couples TRBV27 to TRBJ1-1; no clear D gene. Germline CDR1 is MNHEY and CDR2 is SMNVEV (reference sequence). The CDR3 runs 14 residues. Trimming shortened V by 4 bases and J by 0 bases, and 9 bases separated the two germline ends.

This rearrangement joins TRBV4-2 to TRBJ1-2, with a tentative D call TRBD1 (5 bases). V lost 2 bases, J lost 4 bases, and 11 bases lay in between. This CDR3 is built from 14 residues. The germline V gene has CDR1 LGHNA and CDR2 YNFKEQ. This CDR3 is CASSQMRQRYGYTF. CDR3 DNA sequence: TGTGCCAGCAGCCAAATGAGACAGCGCTATGGCTACACCTTC.

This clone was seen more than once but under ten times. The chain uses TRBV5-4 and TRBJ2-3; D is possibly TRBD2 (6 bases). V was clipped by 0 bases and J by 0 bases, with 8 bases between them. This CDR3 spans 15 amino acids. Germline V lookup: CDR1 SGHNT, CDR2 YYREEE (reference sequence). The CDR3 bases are TGTGCCAGCAGCTTGGCGGGACTTAGCACAGATACGCAGTATTTT. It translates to CASSLAGLSTDTQYF.

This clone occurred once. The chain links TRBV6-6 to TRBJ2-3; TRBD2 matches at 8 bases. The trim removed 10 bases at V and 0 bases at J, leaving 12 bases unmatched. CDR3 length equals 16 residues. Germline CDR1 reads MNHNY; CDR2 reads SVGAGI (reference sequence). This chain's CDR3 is CATTREGRFSTDTQYF. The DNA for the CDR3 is TGTGCCACCACACGGGAGGGCCGCTTTAGCACAGATACGCAGTATTTT.

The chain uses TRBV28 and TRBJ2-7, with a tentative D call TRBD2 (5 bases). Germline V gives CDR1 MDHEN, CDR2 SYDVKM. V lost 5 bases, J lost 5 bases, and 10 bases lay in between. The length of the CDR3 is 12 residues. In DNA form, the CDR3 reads TGTGCCAGCAGTCGCCACGGGGACGAGCAGTACTTC. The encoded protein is CASSRHGDEQYF.

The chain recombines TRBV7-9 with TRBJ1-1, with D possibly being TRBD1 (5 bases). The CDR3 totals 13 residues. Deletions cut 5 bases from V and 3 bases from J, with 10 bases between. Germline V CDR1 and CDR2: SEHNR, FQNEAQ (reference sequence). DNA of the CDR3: TGTGCCAGCAGCAGACAGACTGACACTGAAGCTTTCTTT. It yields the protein CASSRQTDTEAFF.

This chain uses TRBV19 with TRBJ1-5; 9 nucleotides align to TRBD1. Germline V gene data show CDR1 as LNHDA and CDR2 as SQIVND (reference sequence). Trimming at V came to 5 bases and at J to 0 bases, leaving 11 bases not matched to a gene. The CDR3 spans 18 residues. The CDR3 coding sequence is TGTGCCAGTAGTTATCCCCTCCTGACAGGGGGTAGCAATCAGCCCCAGCATTTT. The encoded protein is CASSYPLLTGGSNQPQHF.

CDR3 nucleotides: TGTGCCAGCACCCCAGGTCCCGGGGGGATCACTGAAGCTTTCTTT. Protein product: CASTPGPGGITEAFF. The chain uses TRBV5-4 and TRBJ1-1, with a tentative D call TRBD1 (5 bases). CDR1 and CDR2 (germline): SGHNT, YYREEE (reference sequence). The CDR3 length is 15 residues. The germline V and J ends were trimmed by 6 bases and 4 bases, with 19 bases remaining between them.

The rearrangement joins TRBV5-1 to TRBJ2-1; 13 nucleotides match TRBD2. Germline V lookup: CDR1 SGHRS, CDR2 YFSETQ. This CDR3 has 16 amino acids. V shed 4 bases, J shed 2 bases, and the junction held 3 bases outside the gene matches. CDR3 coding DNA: TGCGCCAGCAGCCCGGGACTAGCGGGACCCTACAATGAGCAGTTCTTC. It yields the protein CASSPGLAGPYNEQFF.

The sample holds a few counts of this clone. The CDR3 protein is CASSPGVITGELFF. CDR3 bases: TGCGCCAGCAGTCCAGGGGTTATAACCGGGGAGCTGTTTTTT. The chain links TRBV4-3 to TRBJ2-2, with D perhaps matching TRBD1 (6 bases). Trimming left V 6 bases short and J 5 bases short, with 13 bases between. This CDR3 contains 14 residues. The germline gives CDR1 LGHNA, CDR2 YSLEER.

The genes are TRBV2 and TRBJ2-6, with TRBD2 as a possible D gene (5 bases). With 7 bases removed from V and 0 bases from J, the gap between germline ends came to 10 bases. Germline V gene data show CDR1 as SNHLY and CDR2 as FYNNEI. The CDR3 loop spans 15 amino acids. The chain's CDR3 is CASTGVSSGANVLTF. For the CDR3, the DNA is TGTGCCAGCACCGGGGTCAGCTCTGGGGCCAACGTCCTGACTTTC.

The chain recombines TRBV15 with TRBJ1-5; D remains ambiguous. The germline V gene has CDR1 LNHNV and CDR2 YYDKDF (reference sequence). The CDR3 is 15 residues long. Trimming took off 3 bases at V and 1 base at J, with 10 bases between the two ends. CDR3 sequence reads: CATSRDSLSNQPQHF. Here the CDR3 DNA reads TGTGCCACCAGCAGGGACTCCTTGAGCAATCAGCCCCAGCATTTT.

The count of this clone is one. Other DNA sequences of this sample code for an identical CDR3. The CDR3 sequence is CASTGTGGNQPQHF. In DNA, the CDR3 is TGTGCCAGTACCGGGACAGGGGGGAATCAGCCCCAGCATTTT. V and J are TRBV19 and TRBJ1-5, with 11 bases identical to TRBD1. This CDR3 is 14 amino acids long. From germline, CDR1 is LNHDA and CDR2 SQIVND (reference sequence). J lost 4 bases, V lost 7 bases, and 3 bases had no gene match.

The CDR3 nucleotides are TGCGCCAGCAGCCAAGCGGCTCAGGGGATGCAGCCCCAGCATTTT. Translating gives CASSQAAQGMQPQHF. The V call is TRBV4-1, the J call TRBJ1-5; tentatively, D is TRBD1 (6 bases). CDR1 MGHRA and CDR2 YSYEKL come from the germline V gene. The CDR3 extends over 15 amino acids. Deletions cut 1 base from V and 7 bases from J, with 14 bases between.

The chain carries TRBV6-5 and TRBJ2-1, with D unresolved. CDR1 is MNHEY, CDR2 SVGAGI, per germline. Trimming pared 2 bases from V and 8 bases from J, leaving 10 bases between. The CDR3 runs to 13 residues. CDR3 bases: TGTGCCAGCAGTTACCCACCGTCAGATGAGCAGTTCTTC. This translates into CASSYPPSDEQFF.

The CDR3 loop reads CASSPRSGNTIYF. The CDR3 bases are TGTGCCAGCAGTCCGAGGAGTGGAAACACCATATATTTT. The gene calls are TRBV6-1 and TRBJ1-3; the D is unclear. The CDR3 loop spans 13 amino acids. Germline V gene data show CDR1 as MNHNS and CDR2 as SASEGT. Trimming removed 5 bases at V and 3 bases at J, with 8 bases between.

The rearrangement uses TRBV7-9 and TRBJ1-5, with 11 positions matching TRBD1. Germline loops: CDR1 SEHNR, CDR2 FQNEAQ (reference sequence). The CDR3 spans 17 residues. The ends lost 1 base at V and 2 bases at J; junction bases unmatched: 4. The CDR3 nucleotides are TGTGCCAGCAGCTTAGAGATGGGACAGGGGGGCAATCAGCCCCAGCATTTT. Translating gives CASSLEMGQGGNQPQHF.

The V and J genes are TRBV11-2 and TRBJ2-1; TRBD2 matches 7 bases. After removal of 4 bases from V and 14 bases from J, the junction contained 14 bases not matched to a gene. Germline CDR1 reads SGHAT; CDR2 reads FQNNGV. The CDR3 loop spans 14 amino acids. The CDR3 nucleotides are TGTGCCAGCAGCTCAACACCCCGGACTAGTCGGAAGTTCTTC. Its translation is CASSSTPRTSRKFF.

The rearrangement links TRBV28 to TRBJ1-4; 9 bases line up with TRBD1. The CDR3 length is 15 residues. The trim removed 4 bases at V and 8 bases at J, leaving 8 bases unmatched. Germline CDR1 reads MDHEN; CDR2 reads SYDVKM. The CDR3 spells CASSSLTGGSEKLFF. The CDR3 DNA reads TGTGCCAGCAGTTCCCTGACAGGGGGAAGCGAAAAACTGTTTTTT. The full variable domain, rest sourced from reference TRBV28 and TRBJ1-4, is DVKVTQSSRYLVKRTGEKVFLECVQDMDHENMFWYRQDPGLGLRLIYFSYDVKMKEKGDIPEGYSVSREKKERFSLILESASTNQTSMYLCASSSLTGGSEKLFFGSGTQLSVL.

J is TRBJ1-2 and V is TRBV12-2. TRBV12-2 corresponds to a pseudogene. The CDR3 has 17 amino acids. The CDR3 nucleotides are TGTGCAAGTCGCTTAGATACCCATCACGCGGCTAACTATGGCTACACCTTC. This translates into CASRLDTHHAANYGYTF.

CDR3 sequence: CASSTWTSGRGDEQFF. As DNA, the CDR3 is TGCGCCAGCAGCACGTGGACTAGCGGGAGAGGGGATGAGCAGTTCTTC. The V gene is TRBV5-1, the J gene TRBJ2-1, with 13 bases that match TRBD2. Germline V gene lookup returns CDR1 SGHRS and CDR2 YFSETQ. Germline trimming cut 4 bases from V and 8 bases from J; bases unmatched to any gene: 9. This CDR3 region has 16 residues.

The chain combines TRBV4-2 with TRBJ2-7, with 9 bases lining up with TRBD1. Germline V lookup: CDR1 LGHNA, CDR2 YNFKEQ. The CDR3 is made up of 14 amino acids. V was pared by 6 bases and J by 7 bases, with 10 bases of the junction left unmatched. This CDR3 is CASSRDRASEEQYF. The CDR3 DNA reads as TGTGCCAGCAGTCGGGACAGGGCCTCGGAAGAGCAGTACTTC.

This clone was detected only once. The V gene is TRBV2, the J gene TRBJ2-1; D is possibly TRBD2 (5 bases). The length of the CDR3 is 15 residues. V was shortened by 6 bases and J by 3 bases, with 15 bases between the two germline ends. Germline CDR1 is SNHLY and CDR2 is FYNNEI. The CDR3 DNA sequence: TGTGCCAGCAGCCTACTAGTCGGGGTCTACAATGAGCAGTTCTTC. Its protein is CASSLLVGVYNEQFF.

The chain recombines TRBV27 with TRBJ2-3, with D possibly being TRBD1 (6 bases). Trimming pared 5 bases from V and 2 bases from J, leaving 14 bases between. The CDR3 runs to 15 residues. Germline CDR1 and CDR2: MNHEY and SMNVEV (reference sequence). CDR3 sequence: CASSPPRGITDTQYF. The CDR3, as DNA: TGTGCCAGCAGTCCCCCTAGGGGGATCACAGATACGCAGTATTTT.

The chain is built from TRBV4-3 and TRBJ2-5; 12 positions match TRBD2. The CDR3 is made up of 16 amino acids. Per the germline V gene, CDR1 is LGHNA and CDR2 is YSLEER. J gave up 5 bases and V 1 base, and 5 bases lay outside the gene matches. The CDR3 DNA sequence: TGCGCCAGCAGCCAAGGACTAGCGGGAGCTGTGGAGACCCAGTACTTC. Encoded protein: CASSQGLAGAVETQYF.

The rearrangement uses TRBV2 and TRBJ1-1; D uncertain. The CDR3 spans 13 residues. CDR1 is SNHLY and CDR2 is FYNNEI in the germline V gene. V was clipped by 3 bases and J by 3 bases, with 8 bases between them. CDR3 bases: TGTGCCAGCAGTGAGTTCGCGTACACTGAAGCTTTCTTT. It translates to CASSEFAYTEAFF.

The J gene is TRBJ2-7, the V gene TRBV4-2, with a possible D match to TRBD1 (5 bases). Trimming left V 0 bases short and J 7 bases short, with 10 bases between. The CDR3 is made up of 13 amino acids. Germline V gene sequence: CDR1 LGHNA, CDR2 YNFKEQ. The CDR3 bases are TGTGCCAGCAGCCAAGAAGGGGTGCGGGAGCAGTACTTC. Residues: CASSQEGVREQYF.

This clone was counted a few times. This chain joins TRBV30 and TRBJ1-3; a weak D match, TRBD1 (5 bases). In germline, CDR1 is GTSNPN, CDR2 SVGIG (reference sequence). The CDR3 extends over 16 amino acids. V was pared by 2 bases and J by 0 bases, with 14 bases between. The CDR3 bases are TGTGCCTGGAGTTGGGCAGGGTCCTCCTCTGGAAACACCATATATTTT. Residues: CAWSWAGSSSGNTIYF.

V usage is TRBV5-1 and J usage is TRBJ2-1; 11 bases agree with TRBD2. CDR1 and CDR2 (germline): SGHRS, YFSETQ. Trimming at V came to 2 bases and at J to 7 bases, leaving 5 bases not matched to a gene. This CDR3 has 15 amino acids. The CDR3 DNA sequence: TGCGCCAGCAGCTTTCTAGCGGGAGGTACGAATGAGCAGTTCTTC. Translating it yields CASSFLAGGTNEQFF.

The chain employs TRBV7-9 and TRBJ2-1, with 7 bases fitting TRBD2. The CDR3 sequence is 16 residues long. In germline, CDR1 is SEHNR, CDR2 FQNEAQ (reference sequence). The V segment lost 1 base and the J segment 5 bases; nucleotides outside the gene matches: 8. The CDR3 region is CASSLGRAGADNEQFF. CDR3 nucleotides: TGTGCCAGCAGCTTAGGTAGGGCGGGAGCTGACAATGAGCAGTTCTTC.